This T cell receptor beta chain was recorded in a study of cytomegalovirus exposure and HLA in healthy donors. The repertoire was sequenced with immunoSEQ multiplex PCR; TCRdb's copy has only in-frame clones and lacks some. The sample records 55,000 to 80,000 clones, approximately 95% being singletons. Details on this clone: Its target is not known.

Separate from the approximately 670-subject first cohort, the roughly 120-subject validation cohort was the one that the donors belonged to. Findings and limits, study-wide: Most sequenced TCRs were rare (though some public TCRs occurred in many donors). Cytomegalovirus association was listed for around 180 TCR beta chains. In the roughly 120 validation repertoires, a later analysis found that first-cohort TCR clusters tended to co-occur.

V was clipped by 4 bases and J by 4 bases, with 14 bases between them. Looked up from germline, CDR1 is SGHRS and CDR2 is YFSETQ. The CDR3 is 14 residues long. The chain carries TRBV5-1 and TRBJ1-2; D is ambiguous. This receptor was obtained from a young woman in good health and CMV-seropositive. The specimen was PBMCs. The DNA of the CDR3 is TGCGCCAGCAGCGCCGGCGGGGAAGTCTATGGCTACACCTTC. Its protein is CASSAGGEVYGYTF.